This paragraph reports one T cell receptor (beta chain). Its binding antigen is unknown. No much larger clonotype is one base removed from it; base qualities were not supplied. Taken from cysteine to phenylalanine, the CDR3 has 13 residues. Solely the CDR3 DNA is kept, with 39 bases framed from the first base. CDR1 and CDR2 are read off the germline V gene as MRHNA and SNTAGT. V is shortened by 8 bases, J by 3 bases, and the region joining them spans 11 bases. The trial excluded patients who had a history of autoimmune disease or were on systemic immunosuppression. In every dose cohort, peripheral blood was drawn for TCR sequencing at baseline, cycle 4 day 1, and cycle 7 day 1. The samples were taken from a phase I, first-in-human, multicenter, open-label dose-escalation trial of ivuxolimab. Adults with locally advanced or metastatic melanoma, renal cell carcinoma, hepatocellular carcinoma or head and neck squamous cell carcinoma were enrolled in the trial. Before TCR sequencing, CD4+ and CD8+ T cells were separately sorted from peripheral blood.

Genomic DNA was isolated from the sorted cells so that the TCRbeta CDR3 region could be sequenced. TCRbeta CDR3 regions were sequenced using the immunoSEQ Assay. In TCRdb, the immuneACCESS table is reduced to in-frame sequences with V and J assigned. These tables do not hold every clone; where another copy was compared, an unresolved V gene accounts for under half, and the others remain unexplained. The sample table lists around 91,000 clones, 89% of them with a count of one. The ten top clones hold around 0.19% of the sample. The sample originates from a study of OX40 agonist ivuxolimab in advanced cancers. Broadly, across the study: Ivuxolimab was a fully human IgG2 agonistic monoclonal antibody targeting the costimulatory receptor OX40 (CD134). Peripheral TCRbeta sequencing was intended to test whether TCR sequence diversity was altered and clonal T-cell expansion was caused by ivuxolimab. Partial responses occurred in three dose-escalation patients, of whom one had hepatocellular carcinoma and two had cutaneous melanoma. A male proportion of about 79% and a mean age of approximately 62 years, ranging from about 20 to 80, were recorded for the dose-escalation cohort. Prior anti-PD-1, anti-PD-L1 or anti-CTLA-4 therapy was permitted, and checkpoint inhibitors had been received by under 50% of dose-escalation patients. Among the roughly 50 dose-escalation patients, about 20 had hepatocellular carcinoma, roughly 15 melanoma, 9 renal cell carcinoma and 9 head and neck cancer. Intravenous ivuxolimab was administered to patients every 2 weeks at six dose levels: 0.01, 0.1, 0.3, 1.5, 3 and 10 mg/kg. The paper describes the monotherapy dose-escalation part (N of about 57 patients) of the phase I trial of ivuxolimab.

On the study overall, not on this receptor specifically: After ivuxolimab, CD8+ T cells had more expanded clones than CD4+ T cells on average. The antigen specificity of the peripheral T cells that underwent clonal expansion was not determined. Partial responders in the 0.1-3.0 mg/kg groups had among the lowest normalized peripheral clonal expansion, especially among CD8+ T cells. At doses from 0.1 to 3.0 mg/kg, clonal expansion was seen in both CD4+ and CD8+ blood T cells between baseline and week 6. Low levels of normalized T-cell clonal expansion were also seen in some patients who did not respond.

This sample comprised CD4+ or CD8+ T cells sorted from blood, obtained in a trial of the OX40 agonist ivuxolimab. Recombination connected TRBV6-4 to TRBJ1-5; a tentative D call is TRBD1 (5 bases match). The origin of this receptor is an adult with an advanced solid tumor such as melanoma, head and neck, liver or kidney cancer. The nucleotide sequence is TGTGCCAGCGCTCAGGGAGACAATCAGCCCCAGCATTTT. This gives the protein CASAQGDNQPQHF.